The sequence of this T cell receptor (beta chain) was determined in a study of OX40 agonist ivuxolimab in advanced cancers. Looking at the study overall: The dose-escalation cohort was around 83% male, with a mean age of around 54 years, ranging roughly 23 to 79. Anti-PD-1, anti-PD-L1 or anti-CTLA-4 therapy given earlier was allowed, and roughly 40% had some. Three patients showed partial responses: one hepatocellular carcinoma and two cutaneous melanoma cases. Study-level findings and limits: Blood T cells, both CD4+ and CD8+, expanded clonally by week 6 at 0.1 to 3.0 mg/kg.

The CDR3 runs to 13 residues. V lost 0 bases to trimming and J lost 2 bases, with 5 bases between them. Germline CDR1 and CDR2: SGDLS and YYNGEE. This clone has just a few counts. Its cognate antigen is unknown. The repertoire was sequenced with immunoSEQ multiplex PCR; TCRdb's copy has only in-frame clones and lacks some. The data contain around 60,000 clones, approximately 78% of them singletons. The J gene is TRBJ1-1, the V gene TRBV9; no clear D. The source was CD4+ or CD8+ T cells sorted from blood, collected in a trial of the OX40 agonist ivuxolimab. This TCR was recovered from an adult with an advanced solid tumor such as melanoma, head and neck, liver or kidney cancer. The CDR3 DNA is TGTGCCAGCAGCGTAGACTCCAACACTGAAGCTTTCTTT. Amino acid sequence: CASSVDSNTEAFF.